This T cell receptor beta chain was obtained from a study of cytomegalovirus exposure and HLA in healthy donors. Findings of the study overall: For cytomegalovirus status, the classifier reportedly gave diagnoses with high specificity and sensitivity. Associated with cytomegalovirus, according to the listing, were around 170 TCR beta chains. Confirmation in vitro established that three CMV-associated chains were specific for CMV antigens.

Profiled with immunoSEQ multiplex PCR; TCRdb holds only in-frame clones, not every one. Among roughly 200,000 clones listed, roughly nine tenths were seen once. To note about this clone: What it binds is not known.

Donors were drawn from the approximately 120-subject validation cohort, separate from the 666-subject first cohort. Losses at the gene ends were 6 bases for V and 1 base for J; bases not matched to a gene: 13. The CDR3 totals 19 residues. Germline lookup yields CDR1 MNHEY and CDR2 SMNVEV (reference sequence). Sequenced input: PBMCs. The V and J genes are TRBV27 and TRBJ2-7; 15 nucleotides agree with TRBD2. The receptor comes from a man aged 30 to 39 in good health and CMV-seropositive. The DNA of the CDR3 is TGTGCCAGCAGCCTAAGGCCGGGACTAGCGGGGGGCTTGTCCTACGAGCAGTACTTC. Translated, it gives CASSLRPGLAGGLSYEQYF.